These T cell receptor beta chains were read from a single sample in a study of PD-L1 blockade in urothelial cancer. Using immunoSEQ multiplex PCR, the repertoire was profiled, and TCRdb retains in-frame clones only, with some absent. The sample carries approximately 48,000 clones, 87% recorded once. Sequencing used PBMCs, obtained around atezolizumab (anti-PD-L1) treatment. The origin of the receptors is a woman aged 60-75 years with urothelial cancer. Each CDR3 is given with its conserved first and last residue. D genes are given only for firm matches. Not every row has a clone size; where given, it reads once, few, many or a size class.

DNA,CDR3,V,J,length,D,size
TGCAGTGCTGATGGGGCGGAGGAAGCTTTCTTT,CSADGAEEAFF,TRBV20-1,TRBJ1-1,11,.,.
TGTGCCAGCAGTGACAGGACAGCCCTTGAAAAACTGTTTTTT,CASSDRTALEKLFF,TRBV2,TRBJ1-4,14,.,few
TGTGCCAGCAGCCCCACAGGGGGCGTGGGTCAGCCCCAGCATTTT,CASSPTGGVGQPQHF,TRBV7-9,TRBJ1-5,15,TRBD1,few
TGCGCCAGCAGCCAAGATAACGGGGTTAACTATGGCTACACCTTC,CASSQDNGVNYGYTF,TRBV4-3,TRBJ1-2,15,.,.
TGTGCCAGCAGCCCCCTATACGGAGGGGACAATGAGCAGTTCTTC,CASSPLYGGDNEQFF,TRBV7-9,TRBJ2-1,15,.,.
TGTGCCAGCAGCCCAACAGCGGGGGTCCCGGATACGCAGTATTTT,CASSPTAGVPDTQYF,TRBV9,TRBJ2-3,15,TRBD2,.
TGTGCCAGCAGCCCCGGTAGAGACTATGGCTACACCTTC,CASSPGRDYGYTF,TRBV14,TRBJ1-2,13,.,.
TGTGCCAGCTCACCCGACGCGGGCCAGTACTTC,CASSPDAGQYF,TRBV18,TRBJ2-5,11,.,.
TGTGCCAGCAGCCTTAGATTAGGACAGTACGAGACCCAGTACTTC,CASSLRLGQYETQYF,TRBV7-9,TRBJ2-5,15,.,.
TGTGCCAGCACCTTACTAGCGACCTACGAGCAGTACTTC,CASTLLATYEQYF,TRBV5-6,TRBJ2-7,13,TRBD2,.
TGTGCCAGCTCATGGGACAAAAACTCCTACGAGCAGTACTTC,CASSWDKNSYEQYF,TRBV18,TRBJ2-7,14,.,.
TGTGCCAGCAGTTCTACCTCTTCGTGGGGCTACACCTTC,CASSSTSSWGYTF,TRBV6-5,TRBJ1-2,13,.,.
TGTGCCATCAGTGCCACAGGGCAAGGGGGGGCCAACGTCCTGACTTTC,CAISATGQGGANVLTF,TRBV10-3,TRBJ2-6,16,.,.
TGTGCCAGCAGTTCCAGGAGGGGTGACTATGGCTACACCTTC,CASSSRRGDYGYTF,TRBV6-5,TRBJ1-2,14,.,.
TGTGCCAGCAGCGTAGGCGGGACTACCAACTACGAGCAGTACTTC,CASSVGGTTNYEQYF,TRBV9,TRBJ2-7,15,TRBD2,.
TGTGCCAGTGGGGGACAGGGGACCTACGAGCAGTACTTC,CASGGQGTYEQYF,TRBV19,TRBJ2-7,13,TRBD1,few
TGTGCCAGCAGCTGGCAGTGGAATGAGCAGTTCTTC,CASSWQWNEQFF,TRBV7-9,TRBJ2-1,12,.,.
TGTGCCACCAGCACACGGGTGGGCAATGAGCAGTTCTTC,CATSTRVGNEQFF,TRBV15,TRBJ2-1,13,.,.
TGTGCCAGCAGCTTACAGGGAACCTCCTACGAGCAGTACTTC,CASSLQGTSYEQYF,TRBV7-2,TRBJ2-7,14,.,.
TGTGCCAGCAGCTTGACAGCCTACGAGCAGTACTTC,CASSLTAYEQYF,TRBV5-6,TRBJ2-7,12,.,.
TGTGCCAGCAGTTATTCGGACAGGCACCTCAACTATGGCTACACCTTC,CASSYSDRHLNYGYTF,TRBV27,TRBJ1-2,16,TRBD1,.
TGTGCCAGCAGTTTGACTAGCGGCAGGATCTACGAGCAGTACTTC,CASSLTSGRIYEQYF,TRBV27,TRBJ2-7,15,TRBD2,.
TGTGCCAGCGGGAGAAGGGCGGGGGCCCTCACAGATACGCAGTATTTT,CASGRRAGALTDTQYF,TRBV2,TRBJ2-3,16,.,.
TGTGCCAGCAGCCCGGACAGGGACCCAGATACGCAGTATTTT,CASSPDRDPDTQYF,TRBV7-3,TRBJ2-3,14,TRBD1,.
TGTGCCAGCAGCCGGTTAAATGGAAACACCATATATTTT,CASSRLNGNTIYF,TRBV7-2,TRBJ1-3,13,.,.
TGTGCCAGTAGTACCAACAGACAGGACCCCTACGAGCAGTACTTC,CASSTNRQDPYEQYF,TRBV19,TRBJ2-7,15,.,.
TGTGCCAGCAGCTTGGCCGTCGGGGGGCCGAGGACTGATACGCAGTATTTT,CASSLAVGGPRTDTQYF,TRBV5-6,TRBJ2-3,17,.,.
TGTGCCAGTAGCCCGCAAATTATCACAGGGTTCAACTATGGCTACACCTTC,CASSPQIITGFNYGYTF,TRBV19,TRBJ1-2,17,.,.
TGTGCCAGCGGGGACAGGGGGCCGCTTAACTATGGCTACACCTTC,CASGDRGPLNYGYTF,TRBV2,TRBJ1-2,15,TRBD1,.
TGTGCCAGCAGTAAGGGACTTAACTCCTACAATGAGCAGTTCTTC,CASSKGLNSYNEQFF,TRBV27,TRBJ2-1,15,.,many
TGTGCCAGCAGCTTAGCGGGGGGAGGGACCGGGGAGCTGTTTTTT,CASSLAGGGTGELFF,TRBV7-8,TRBJ2-2,15,TRBD2,.
TGTGCTACCAGCAGAGCGGGGGTGGCGGGTAACACCGGGGAGCTGTTTTTT,CATSRAGVAGNTGELFF,TRBV15,TRBJ2-2,17,TRBD2,.
TGCAGCGTTGAAACAGAAGGCAGGGTTTCTGGAAACACCATATATTTT,CSVETEGRVSGNTIYF,TRBV29-1,TRBJ1-3,16,.,.
TGCGCCAGCAGTGAACCACGACAGAAAGAAAGATACTTC,CASSEPRQKERYF,TRBV10-2,TRBJ2-7,13,.,.
TGCGCCAGCAGTGAGGAGGTCGTCCGCACAGATACGCAGTATTTT,CASSEEVVRTDTQYF,TRBV10-1,TRBJ2-3,15,.,.
TGTGCCAGCAGCACGGGACTAGCTTCACCCCTCCACTTT,CASSTGLASPLHF,TRBV5-6,TRBJ1-6,13,.,.
TGCGCCAGCAGCTTGGGAGGGGGGACTAGAGGCAATGAGCAGTTCTTC,CASSLGGGTRGNEQFF,TRBV5-1,TRBJ2-1,16,TRBD2,few
TGTGCCAGCTCACCCGGAGGGACAGGCCTTTACGAGCAGTACTTC,CASSPGGTGLYEQYF,TRBV18,TRBJ2-7,15,TRBD1,.
TGTGCCAGCAGCTTTCTCTTGGGCCATAACAGGAGTTTCGGTGAAAAACTGTTTTTT,CASSFLLGHNRSFGEKLFF,TRBV7-9,TRBJ1-4,19,.,.
TGCGCCAGCAGTGAGTCGCGGACAGAAGCTTTCTTT,CASSESRTEAFF,TRBV10-1,TRBJ1-1,12,.,.
TGTGCCAGCAGTGATAGGGGACAGGGATTTGAGGGCTACACCTTC,CASSDRGQGFEGYTF,TRBV25-1,TRBJ1-2,15,TRBD1,.
TGCGCCAGCAGCCAGGGGTGGGGGTCCAACACTGAAGCTTTCTTT,CASSQGWGSNTEAFF,TRBV11-2,TRBJ1-1,15,.,.
TGTGCCAGCAGCAGGACAGGGTTGGTTGAAAAACTGTTTTTT,CASSRTGLVEKLFF,TRBV6-5,TRBJ1-4,14,TRBD1,few
TGCGCCAGCAGCCGAGACAGCTACAATCAGCCCCAGCATTTT,CASSRDSYNQPQHF,TRBV5-1,TRBJ1-5,14,.,.
TGTGCCAGCAGTTTACCCCAGGTCCCCACTGAAGCTTTCTTT,CASSLPQVPTEAFF,TRBV7-9,TRBJ1-1,14,.,.
TGCGCCAGCAGCTTCGAGACTAGCGGTTCCTACGAGCAGTACTTC,CASSFETSGSYEQYF,TRBV5-1,TRBJ2-7,15,TRBD2,once